The following is a TCR beta chain sequence with its context. The CDR3 spans 15 residues. J gave up 6 bases and V 2 bases, and 6 bases lay outside the gene matches. Per the germline V gene, CDR1 is SGHRS and CDR2 is YFSETQ. Profiling relied on immunoSEQ multiplex PCR, and the TCRdb table lists in-frame clones only, not all of them. The sample consists of hundreds of thousands of clones, just over 85% of them appearing once. These data are taken from a study of blood T cell repertoires in COVID-19. Study details: PBMCs, B-cell-depleted T cells, or T cells were the source of the cDNA or gDNA that made up the material.

The receptor's source is an elderly man with acute or convalescent COVID-19. Sequenced: peripheral blood. The V gene is TRBV5-1, the J gene TRBJ2-2; 8 bases are a match to TRBD2. The CDR3: CASSFEREYSGELFF. For the CDR3, the DNA is TGCGCCAGCAGCTTCGAGCGGGAGTATTCCGGGGAGCTGTTTTTT. The whole variable domain, filled in from reference TRBV5-1 and TRBJ2-2, reads KAGVTQTPRYLIKTRGQQVTLSCSPISGHRSVSWYQQTPGQGLQFLFEYFSETQRNKGNFPGRFSGRQFSNSRSEMNVSTLELGDSALYLCASSFEREYSGELFFGEGSRLTVL.